This is a list of T cell receptor beta chains from one sample in a study of T cell responses to AZD1222 COVID-19 vaccine. TCRdb's copy holds only in-frame clones and misses some; the assay was immunoSEQ multiplex PCR. This sample carries roughly 120,000 clones, 80% to 90% of them seen once, and the ten largest clones take roughly 3.9%. The starting material was peripheral blood, obtained on day 0 of MenACWY control vaccination. These receptor sequences come from an adult in good health. Both conserved end residues are part of each CDR3. The order of the fields is J gene, clone size, D gene, V gene, CDR3 DNA, CDR3 protein. The D gene is left open where the match is weak. Part of the rows lack a size; the others show once, few, many or a class for expanded clones.

J: TRBJ2-1; size: -; D: TRBD1; V: TRBV30; DNA: TGTGCCTGGAGTAGACAGGGGCTCAACAATGAGCAGTTCTTC; CDR3: CAWSRQGLNNEQFF
J: TRBJ1-2; size: -; D: -; V: TRBV7-3; DNA: TGTGCCAGCAGCTCACAGGGCTTGGATGGCTACACCTTC; CDR3: CASSSQGLDGYTF
J: TRBJ1-1; size: -; D: -; V: TRBV27; DNA: TGTGCCAGCAGGGCCGGCGTAGGGGGTTTGTACGAAGCTTTCTTT; CDR3: CASRAGVGGLYEAFF
J: TRBJ1-2; size: -; D: -; V: TRBV7-2; DNA: TGTGCCAGCAGCCTAAAAGGAAGTCGAGGCTACACCTTC; CDR3: CASSLKGSRGYTF
J: TRBJ1-1; size: few; D: -; V: TRBV18; DNA: TGTGCCAGCTCACCACTGGAGGCCACTGAAGCTTTCTTT; CDR3: CASSPLEATEAFF
J: TRBJ2-1; size: -; D: -; V: TRBV24-1; DNA: TGTGCCACCAGTGATGCCCAGGGGAGGGCCTACAATGAGCAGTTCTTC; CDR3: CATSDAQGRAYNEQFF
J: TRBJ1-2; size: -; D: -; V: TRBV12-3/TRBV12-4; DNA: TGTGCCAGCGTGGGGGGGAACTATGGCTACACCTTC; CDR3: CASVGGNYGYTF
J: TRBJ2-3; size: -; D: -; V: TRBV9; DNA: TGTGCCAGCAGCGTAGAGAAGTGGAATACAGATACGCAGTATTTT; CDR3: CASSVEKWNTDTQYF
J: TRBJ2-3; size: -; D: TRBD2; V: TRBV3-1/TRBV3-2; DNA: TGTGCCAGCAGCCAGGTAGCGGGGGTCACAGATACGCAGTATTTT; CDR3: CASSQVAGVTDTQYF
J: TRBJ1-5; size: -; D: -; V: TRBV24-1; DNA: TGTGCCACCAGTGAGCGACAGGGCAATCAGCCCCAGCATTTT; CDR3: CATSERQGNQPQHF
J: TRBJ1-2; size: -; D: -; V: TRBV6-5; DNA: TGTGCCAGCAGATTAGGGGTCTCGTATGGCTACACCTTC; CDR3: CASRLGVSYGYTF
J: TRBJ2-3; size: -; D: -; V: TRBV4-2; DNA: TGTGCCAGCAGCCAAGATGGGACAGATACGCAGTATTTT; CDR3: CASSQDGTDTQYF
J: TRBJ1-6; size: -; D: -; V: TRBV3-1/TRBV3-2; DNA: TGTGCCAGCGCCGCCGGGACAAACACCTATAATTCACCCCTCCACTTT; CDR3: CASAAGTNTYNSPLHF
J: TRBJ1-2; size: -; D: TRBD1; V: TRBV18; DNA: TGTGCCAGCTCATTAGGGGGCTCTGCCGGCTACACCTTC; CDR3: CASSLGGSAGYTF
J: TRBJ2-3; size: once; D: -; V: TRBV6-6; DNA: TGTGCCAGCAGCCAACATCCGGCTGTCGCAGATACGCAGTATTTT; CDR3: CASSQHPAVADTQYF
J: TRBJ2-1; size: -; D: -; V: TRBV7-2; DNA: TGTGCCAGCAGCACGCTGGGACGGTTCTCCTACAATGAGCAGTTCTTC; CDR3: CASSTLGRFSYNEQFF
J: TRBJ1-5; size: -; D: -; V: TRBV6-5; DNA: TGTGCCACCACAGGGCTAAGCAATCAGCCCCAGCATTTT; CDR3: CATTGLSNQPQHF
J: TRBJ1-2; size: -; D: -; V: TRBV27; DNA: TGTGCCAGCAGTTTTTCCCCGGGAACCGTGGGGGCAACGACTTATGGCTACACCTTC; CDR3: CASSFSPGTVGATTYGYTF
J: TRBJ2-3; size: once; D: -; V: TRBV7-2; DNA: TGTGCCAGCAGCGTCCAGACAGGAGATGGCACAGATACGCAGTATTTT; CDR3: CASSVQTGDGTDTQYF
J: TRBJ1-4; size: -; D: TRBD1; V: TRBV19; DNA: TGTGCCAGTAGTCCAAGGACAGGGCGCGGGGAAAAACTGTTTTTT; CDR3: CASSPRTGRGEKLFF
J: TRBJ2-1; size: -; D: -; V: TRBV7-2; DNA: TGTGCCAGCAGCTTAGACAGGAGCTCCTACAATGAGCAGTTCTTC; CDR3: CASSLDRSSYNEQFF
J: TRBJ1-6; size: -; D: TRBD1; V: TRBV6-5; DNA: TGTGCCAGCAGTTCGACAGGGGGCACTTCACCCCTCCACTTT; CDR3: CASSSTGGTSPLHF
J: TRBJ2-2; size: -; D: TRBD1; V: TRBV5-6; DNA: TGTGCCAGCAGCCCCGACAGGGGGCAGATCGGGGAGCTGTTTTTT; CDR3: CASSPDRGQIGELFF
J: TRBJ1-6; size: once; D: -; V: TRBV28; DNA: TGTGCCAGCAGTCAGGGTTCCTATAATTCACCCCTCCACTTT; CDR3: CASSQGSYNSPLHF
J: TRBJ1-4; size: -; D: -; V: TRBV3-1/TRBV3-2; DNA: TGTGCCAGCAGCCAAGCTTCAGGGATGGGTCATGAAAAACTGTTTTTT; CDR3: CASSQASGMGHEKLFF
J: TRBJ2-3; size: -; D: TRBD1; V: TRBV6-4; DNA: TGTGCCAGCAGTGACGGGACAGGGGCGTCAGATACGCAGTATTTT; CDR3: CASSDGTGASDTQYF
J: TRBJ1-6; size: -; D: TRBD1; V: TRBV5-1; DNA: TGCGCCAGCAGCCAGACAGGGGGGACTAATTCACCCCTCCACTTT; CDR3: CASSQTGGTNSPLHF
J: TRBJ2-3; size: -; D: TRBD2; V: TRBV28; DNA: TGTGCCAGCAGTTTATTGGGCGGGGGAGCAGATACGCAGTATTTT; CDR3: CASSLLGGGADTQYF
J: TRBJ2-1; size: -; D: TRBD2; V: TRBV9; DNA: TGTGCCAGCAGCGGACTAGCGGGGGGGCAGTACAATGAGCAGTTCTTC; CDR3: CASSGLAGGQYNEQFF
J: TRBJ2-2; size: -; D: -; V: TRBV4-1; DNA: TGCGCCAGCAGCCAAGACTTTAATGGGGTAACCGGGGAGCTGTTTTTT; CDR3: CASSQDFNGVTGELFF
J: TRBJ1-2; size: -; D: -; V: TRBV28; DNA: TGTGCCACCCAGCAAACTACCTATGGCTACACCTTC; CDR3: CATQQTTYGYTF
J: TRBJ1-6; size: -; D: -; V: TRBV19; DNA: TGTGCCAGTAGTATAGATCACGGGCAGGTTGGAAATTCACCCCTCCACTTT; CDR3: CASSIDHGQVGNSPLHF
J: TRBJ1-6; size: -; D: -; V: TRBV27; DNA: TGTGCCAGCAGGGACGGTAGTTCACCCCTCCACTTT; CDR3: CASRDGSSPLHF
J: TRBJ2-7; size: -; D: -; V: TRBV18; DNA: TGTGCCAGCTCACCAAATACAGGGAGGGAGCAGTACTTC; CDR3: CASSPNTGREQYF
J: TRBJ2-7; size: -; D: -; V: TRBV20-1; DNA: TGCAGTGCTAGTAGGGGACTGGCCTACGAGCAGTACTTC; CDR3: CSASRGLAYEQYF
J: TRBJ2-4; size: few; D: TRBD1; V: TRBV15; DNA: TGTGCCACCAGCACGTACGGACAGGGGTTATACATTCAGTACTTC; CDR3: CATSTYGQGLYIQYF
J: TRBJ2-7; size: -; D: -; V: TRBV19; DNA: TGTGCCAGTAGTCTACGGGGCTCCTACGAGCAGTACTTC; CDR3: CASSLRGSYEQYF
J: TRBJ2-1; size: -; D: -; V: TRBV3-1/TRBV3-2; DNA: TGTGCCAGCAGCCAAGGAAATGAGCAGTTCTTC; CDR3: CASSQGNEQFF
J: TRBJ2-1; size: -; D: TRBD1; V: TRBV2; DNA: TGTGCCAGCGAAATGGGACAGGGGGATGCAAATGAGCAGTTCTTC; CDR3: CASEMGQGDANEQFF
J: TRBJ2-1; size: -; D: TRBD2; V: TRBV28; DNA: TGTGCCAGCAGTTTATCCGGGACTAGCGGGGGGCGGGAGCAGTTCTTC; CDR3: CASSLSGTSGGREQFF
J: TRBJ1-1; size: -; D: -; V: TRBV29-1; DNA: TGCAGCGTTGATGAGGGGGACACTGAAGCTTTCTTT; CDR3: CSVDEGDTEAFF
J: TRBJ1-2; size: -; D: -; V: TRBV27; DNA: TGTGCCAGCAGTTTCAACTCTGGAGGGGACAACTATGGCTACACCTTC; CDR3: CASSFNSGGDNYGYTF
J: TRBJ1-1; size: -; D: -; V: TRBV11-2; DNA: TGTGCCAGCAGCTTACTGAACACTGAAGCTTTCTTT; CDR3: CASSLLNTEAFF
J: TRBJ2-2; size: -; D: TRBD2; V: TRBV19; DNA: TGTGCCAGTAAAGGACTAGCGGCCAACACCGGGGAGCTGTTTTTT; CDR3: CASKGLAANTGELFF
J: TRBJ1-2; size: -; D: -; V: TRBV10-1; DNA: TGCGCCAGCAGTGAACCCAGGAATGGCTACACCTTC; CDR3: CASSEPRNGYTF
J: TRBJ1-6; size: -; D: -; V: TRBV5-1; DNA: TGCGCCAGCAGCTTGGCCTATAGTGGTGGCGGACAGATTAATTCACCCCTCCACTTT; CDR3: CASSLAYSGGGQINSPLHF
J: TRBJ1-2; size: -; D: TRBD1; V: TRBV18; DNA: TGTGCCAGCTCACCAGACAGGGGGGTCTATGGCTACACCTTC; CDR3: CASSPDRGVYGYTF
J: TRBJ1-6; size: few; D: TRBD1; V: TRBV12-3/TRBV12-4; DNA: TGTGCCAGCAGTAGGGGACAGAACCTCCACTTT; CDR3: CASSRGQNLHF
J: TRBJ2-2; size: few; D: -; V: TRBV7-6; DNA: TGTGCCAGCAGCCCCAGCGGGAACACCGGGGAGCTGTTTTTT; CDR3: CASSPSGNTGELFF
J: TRBJ1-1; size: -; D: TRBD1; V: TRBV7-2; DNA: TGTGCCAGCAGCTTAACCCAGGGGGCCGACACTGAAGCTTTCTTT; CDR3: CASSLTQGADTEAFF
J: TRBJ2-3; size: -; D: -; V: TRBV24-1; DNA: TGTGCCACCAGTGATCAGAATCGGGGGACCACAGATACGCAGTATTTT; CDR3: CATSDQNRGTTDTQYF
J: TRBJ1-2; size: -; D: -; V: TRBV9; DNA: TGTGCCAGCAGCCCTGGGGACTTCCAGGGCGGCTACACCTTC; CDR3: CASSPGDFQGGYTF
J: TRBJ1-6; size: -; D: -; V: TRBV10-2; DNA: TGCGCCAGCAGTGAGTCGATCGGTCTCCCCAATTCACCCCTCCACTTT; CDR3: CASSESIGLPNSPLHF
J: TRBJ1-5; size: once; D: -; V: TRBV6-5; DNA: TGTGCCAGCAGTTCAGGAATACAGCCCCAGCATTTT; CDR3: CASSSGIQPQHF
J: TRBJ2-7; size: -; D: -; V: TRBV5-5; DNA: -; CDR3: CASSLVGGGAGYF
J: TRBJ2-3; size: -; D: -; V: TRBV19; DNA: TGTGCCAGTAGTCATCAGGGTGCAGATACGCAGTATTTT; CDR3: CASSHQGADTQYF
J: TRBJ2-5; size: -; D: TRBD2; V: TRBV11-2; DNA: TGTGCCAGCAGCTTTCCGGGGACTACTAAAGAGACCCAGTACTTC; CDR3: CASSFPGTTKETQYF
J: TRBJ1-6; size: -; D: -; V: TRBV2; DNA: TGTGCCAGCAGTGAAACGGGGCCCGGGCTCACTAATTCACCCCTCCACTTT; CDR3: CASSETGPGLTNSPLHF
J: TRBJ2-5; size: -; D: -; V: TRBV24-1; DNA: TGTGCCACCAGTGGCCGGGCCCAGGGGGAGACCCAGTACTTC; CDR3: CATSGRAQGETQYF